The 26 T cell receptor beta chains reported below all come from one sample, sequenced in a study of cytomegalovirus exposure and HLA in healthy donors. In the PCR, 60 Vbeta and 13 Jbeta primers were used. The repertoire was sequenced with immunoSEQ multiplex PCR; TCRdb's copy has only in-frame clones and lacks some. This sample contains 75,000 to 100,000 clones. Specimen: PBMCs. These TCRs come from a woman aged 55-75 years in good health and CMV-seronegative.

In the case of this clone: At one boundary the junction diverges from the germline segment, which might be a read error. The chain employs TRBV7-7 and TRBJ2-5; 7 bases map to TRBD2. The CDR3 covers 15 residues. Germline lookup yields CDR1 SSHAT and CDR2 FNYEAQ (reference sequence). The CDR3 region has the DNA TGTGCTAGCAGCTTAGGGAGTGCTAGCGGAGAGACCCAGTACTTC. Protein: CASSLGSASGETQYF.

The chain is built from TRBV18 and TRBJ2-7, with D perhaps TRBD2 (6 bases). In germline, CDR1 is KGHSH, CDR2 LQKENI. V lost 5 bases and J lost 2, with 16 bases in between. The CDR3 is 15 residues long. The CDR3: CASSSTGTGAYEQYF. CDR3 coding DNA: TGTGCCAGCTCATCCACCGGGACGGGAGCCTACGAGCAGTACTTC.

This chain uses TRBV4-1 with TRBJ1-3; a possible D gene is TRBD1 (5 bases). Trimming removed 5 bases from V and 2 bases from J, with 19 bases in between. This CDR3 is built from 17 residues. From germline, CDR1 is MGHRA and CDR2 YSYEKL. CDR3 in DNA: TGCGCCAGCAGCACACACCCGTCCGGGACTACTGGAAACACCATATATTTT. Translating it yields CASSTHPSGTTGNTIYF.

The rearrangement joins TRBV7-2 to TRBJ2-5, with TRBD1 identical over 9 bases. The CDR3 is 15 residues long. Germline CDR1 and CDR2: SGHTA and FQGNSA. J lost 4 bases, V lost 1 base, and 4 bases had no gene match. This CDR3 reads CASSLVLQGAETQYF. In DNA form, the CDR3 reads TGTGCCAGCAGCTTAGTCCTACAGGGGGCAGAGACCCAGTACTTC.

CDR3 bases: TGTGCCAGCTCACCTCTAGCGGGAGTCTACGAGCAGTACTTC. Amino acids: CASSPLAGVYEQYF. V gene TRBV18 combines with J gene TRBJ2-5; 10 bases agree with TRBD2. Matching the DNA end better, TRBJ2-7 makes the J call doubtful. Germline loops: CDR1 KGHSH, CDR2 LQKENI. The CDR3 spans 14 residues.

CDR3 bases: TGTGCCATCAGCGAACCGGGACAGCACTACGAGCAGTACTTC. It yields the protein CAISEPGQHYEQYF. V and J are TRBV10-3 and TRBJ2-7, with 7 bases aligning to TRBD1. The V segment lost 6 bases and the J segment 3 bases; nucleotides outside the gene matches: 8. Germline CDR1 ENHRY, CDR2 SYGVKD. This CDR3 comprises 14 residues.

The chain carries TRBV4-2 and TRBJ1-2; D gene uncertain. The CDR3 covers 15 residues. Germline loops: CDR1 LGHNA, CDR2 YNFKEQ. V dropped 0 bases and J dropped 4 bases, with 12 bases sitting between them. The CDR3 region has the DNA TGTGCCAGCAGCCAAGATGTATCACAGTCCTATGGCTACACCTTC. It translates to CASSQDVSQSYGYTF.

V and J are TRBV7-2 and TRBJ2-1, with 7 bases that match TRBD2. CDR3 length equals 15 residues. Germline CDR1 is SGHTA and CDR2 is FQGNSA. V trimming: 1 base; J trimming: 4 bases; junction bases outside the gene matches: 4. CDR3 nucleotides: TGTGCCAGCAGCTTAGAATCCGGGGGGTACAATGAGCAGTTCTTC. It specifies CASSLESGGYNEQFF.

The CDR3 spells CASSLETGAEAFF. The CDR3 bases are TGTGCCAGCAGCTTGGAGACGGGGGCTGAAGCTTTCTTT. The rearrangement joins TRBV5-5 to TRBJ1-1; TRBD1 might be the D (5 bases). Germline-derived CDR1 and CDR2 are SGHKS and YYEKEE (reference sequence). The V gene lost 0 bases and the J gene lost 6 bases, with 9 bases spanning the gap. The CDR3 is 13 residues long.

CDR3 nucleotides: TGTGCCAGCAGTTACTCTGAGGGGGTCCGGGGAGGCTACACCTTC. Its translation: CASSYSEGVRGGYTF. The chain is built from TRBV6-5 and TRBJ1-2; TRBD1 might be the D (6 bases). The CDR3 runs 15 residues. Between the trimmed V and J ends, which lost 0 bases and 8 bases, there was a span of 16 bases. Germline-derived CDR1 and CDR2 are MNHEY and SVGAGI.

The V call is TRBV7-9, the J call TRBJ1-4; 10 bases fit TRBD1. The CDR3 is 17 residues long. Trimming at V came to 7 bases and at J to 2 bases, leaving 10 bases not matched to a gene. Per germline, CDR1 SEHNR and CDR2 FQNEAQ (reference sequence). Here the CDR3 DNA reads TGTGCCAGCAACTCGTCGGACAGGGGGATCACTAATGAAAAACTGTTTTTT. Translating it yields CASNSSDRGITNEKLFF.

The gene calls are TRBV19 and TRBJ2-7; possibly TRBD2 for D (6 bases). Deletions cut 5 bases from V and 5 bases from J, with 22 bases between. Germline V gene data show CDR1 as LNHDA and CDR2 as SQIVND (reference sequence). CDR3 length equals 16 residues. The CDR3 reads CASSSRDGITLHEQYF. The CDR3 DNA follows: TGTGCCAGTAGTTCGCGGGACGGAATAACTCTCCACGAGCAGTACTTC.

The rearrangement links TRBV5-1 to TRBJ2-2; TRBD2 agrees at 11 bases. Germline CDR1 is SGHRS and CDR2 is YFSETQ. Losses at the gene ends were 3 bases for V and 0 bases for J; bases not matched to a gene: 7. This CDR3 is 18 amino acids long. CDR3 sequence reads: CASSWAGTSGPNTGELFF. CDR3 bases: TGCGCCAGCAGCTGGGCCGGGACTAGCGGACCGAACACCGGGGAGCTGTTTTTT.

This sequence joins TRBV28 and TRBJ2-6; TRBD1 matches at 9 bases. Germline lookup yields CDR1 MDHEN and CDR2 SYDVKM. CDR3 length equals 17 residues. Trimming at V came to 3 bases and at J to 2 bases, leaving 5 bases not matched to a gene. The CDR3 region has the DNA TGTGCCAGCAGTTTGGACAGGGGAAGGGCTGGGGCCAACGTCCTGACTTTC. This gives the protein CASSLDRGRAGANVLTF.

This CDR3 reads CASSPTSGTSEQYF. Written as DNA, the CDR3 is TGTGCCAGCAGCCCGACTAGCGGGACCTCCGAGCAGTACTTC. The V call is TRBV7-2, the J call TRBJ2-7; 11 bases fit TRBD2. The germline CDR1 and CDR2 sequences are SGHTA and FQGNSA. This CDR3 has 14 amino acids. V dropped 5 bases and J dropped 6; count of bases not matched to a gene: 6.

This rearrangement joins TRBV28 to TRBJ2-3; TRBD2 matches at 8 bases. Germline V gene data show CDR1 as MDHEN and CDR2 as SYDVKM. V was clipped by 8 bases and J by 4 bases; unmatched bases: 8. CDR3 length equals 14 residues. In DNA form, the CDR3 reads TGTGCCAGCTGCACCGGGACTAGTGCAGATACGCAGTATTTT. It translates to CASCTGTSADTQYF. The full variable domain, its missing parts supplied by reference TRBV28 and TRBJ2-3, is DVKVTQSSRYLVKRTGEKVFLECVQDMDHENMFWYRQDPGLGLRLIYFSYDVKMKEKGDIPEGYSVSREKKERFSLILESASTNQTSMYLCASCTGTSADTQYFGPGTRLTVL.

The J gene is TRBJ2-3, the V gene TRBV10-3, with D perhaps TRBD2 (5 bases). The CDR3 contains 19 residues. The germline CDR1 and CDR2 sequences are ENHRY and SYGVKD. V lost 1 base to trimming and J lost 1 base, with 21 bases between them. The CDR3 DNA reads as TGTGCCATCAGTGAGTGGAGGATCTCAGGAGTAAGAGGCACAGATACGCAGTATTTT. This codes for CAISEWRISGVRGTDTQYF.

This rearrangement joins TRBV7-8 to TRBJ1-2, with D possibly being TRBD1 (6 bases). The CDR3 length is 14 residues. The germline V gene encodes CDR1 SGHVS and CDR2 FQNEAQ. The V gene lost 3 bases and the J gene lost 5 bases, with 13 bases spanning the gap. This CDR3 reads CASSFLLGQYGYTF. For the CDR3, the DNA is TGTGCCAGCAGCTTCCTATTGGGACAATATGGCTACACCTTC.

The chain is built from TRBV6-1 and TRBJ1-5; perhaps TRBD1 as D (6 bases). Germline loops: CDR1 MNHNS, CDR2 SASEGT. Between the trimmed V and J ends, which lost 2 bases and 1 base, there was a span of 9 bases. CDR3 length: 15 amino acids. In DNA form, the CDR3 reads TGTGCCAGCAGTGAATTCGACAGGAGCAATCAGCCCCAGCATTTT. It translates to CASSEFDRSNQPQHF.

The rearrangement uses TRBV4-1 and TRBJ1-5; the D is unclear. The length of the CDR3 is 16 residues. Germline lookup yields CDR1 MGHRA and CDR2 YSYEKL. Trimming left V 0 bases short and J 6 bases short, with 15 bases between. As DNA, the CDR3 is TGCGCCAGCAGCCAAGAAAATGGTCTGGTTAGTCAGCCCCAGCATTTT. Protein product: CASSQENGLVSQPQHF.

The chain has TRBV28 and TRBJ1-2, with no clear D. Trimming took off 3 bases at V and 0 bases at J, with 17 bases between the two ends. Germline V gene data show CDR1 as MDHEN and CDR2 as SYDVKM. The CDR3 sequence is 17 residues long. The CDR3 coding sequence is TGTGCCAGCAGTTTGCCTTTGGAGAAGGAGGCTAACTATGGCTACACCTTC. Translated, it gives CASSLPLEKEANYGYTF.

CDR3 sequence: CTSSQGFRTSVSLLDIDTQYF. The CDR3 coding sequence is TGCACCAGCAGCCAAGGTTTTCGGACTAGCGTTAGTCTTTTAGACATTGATACGCAGTATTTT. This chain uses TRBV1 with TRBJ2-3; the listed D gene, TRBD2, was not tested against the DNA. TRBV1 constitutes a pseudogene. This CDR3 is 21 amino acids long.

The genes are TRBV5-1 and TRBJ2-7; the D gene is possibly TRBD1 (6 bases). CDR3 length: 14 residues. CDR1 is SGHRS, CDR2 YFSETQ, per germline. V was pared by 3 bases and J by 5 bases, with 15 bases between. This CDR3 reads CASSSTRTDNEQYF. The CDR3 DNA follows: TGCGCCAGCAGCTCCACTAGGACAGACAACGAGCAGTACTTC. The full variable domain, completed using reference TRBV5-1 and TRBJ2-7, is KAGVTQTPRYLIKTRGQQVTLSCSPISGHRSVSWYQQTPGQGLQFLFEYFSETQRNKGNFPGRFSGRQFSNSRSEMNVSTLELGDSALYLCASSSTRTDNEQYFGPGTRLTVT.

The chain combines TRBV6-5 with TRBJ2-3; D remains ambiguous. Germline assignment: CDR1 MNHEY and CDR2 SVGAGI. V was shortened by 5 bases and J by 3 bases, with 6 bases between the two germline ends. The CDR3 is 12 amino acids. As DNA, the CDR3 is TGTGCCAGCAGTGACACTACAGATACGCAGTATTTT. Translating gives CASSDTTDTQYF.

The chain carries TRBV5-4 and TRBJ2-7; 11 bases line up with TRBD1. Germline V lookup: CDR1 SGHNT, CDR2 YYREEE (reference sequence). This CDR3 is 17 amino acids long. Unmatched junction bases numbered 11, after V lost 4 bases and J lost 2 bases. The CDR3 coding sequence is TGTGCCAGCAGCCTACCTAGCGGACAGGGGGCCACCTACGAGCAGTACTTC. Translated, it gives CASSLPSGQGATYEQYF.

The chain carries TRBV5-4 and TRBJ2-5, with TRBD1 matching 10 bases. Germline lookup yields CDR1 SGHNT and CDR2 YYREEE (reference sequence). Trimming removed 7 bases from V and 5 bases from J; junction bases left unmatched: 8. The CDR3 consists of 14 residues. The CDR3 spells CASRRDRGDETQYF. The CDR3, as DNA: TGTGCCAGCCGCCGGGACAGGGGTGACGAGACCCAGTACTTC.